This is a list of T cell receptor beta chains from one sample in a study of PD-L1 blockade in urothelial cancer. Sequencing used immunoSEQ multiplex PCR; TCRdb keeps in-frame clones, though not all of them. This table holds about 29,000 clones, 87% found once. This material consisted of PBMCs, taken around atezolizumab (anti-PD-L1) treatment. The origin of the receptors is a middle-aged man with urothelial cancer. CDR3s leave out the opening cysteine and the closing phenylalanine or tryptophan.

V: TRBV18; J: TRBJ2-1; length: 14; CDR3: ASSPRGQRDYNEQF
V: TRBV30; J: TRBJ2-1; length: 10; CDR3: AWTVTYNEQF
V: TRBV19; J: TRBJ1-2; length: 11; CDR3: ASSIAGSGGYT
V: TRBV7-8; J: TRBJ2-2; length: 10; CDR3: ASGRDTGELF
V: TRBV4-3; J: TRBJ2-5; length: 13; CDR3: ASSRRQGSMETQY
V: TRBV19; J: TRBJ1-4; length: 13; CDR3: ASSPRQGTNEKLF
V: TRBV5-8; J: TRBJ2-7; length: 13; CDR3: ASSYRDRGSYEQY
V: TRBV9; J: TRBJ2-7; length: 11; CDR3: ASSGEGTTRQY
V: TRBV11-3; J: TRBJ2-7; length: 12; CDR3: ASSSTWAPYEQY
V: TRBV9; J: TRBJ2-6; length: 14; CDR3: ASSASSYGGANVLT
V: TRBV6-5; J: TRBJ1-5; length: 13; CDR3: ASNPGGWSNQPQH
V: TRBV5-1; J: TRBJ2-5; length: 12; CDR3: ASSPESGEETQY
V: TRBV5-5; J: TRBJ1-1; length: 11; CDR3: ASSTGGGTEAF
V: TRBV5-4; J: TRBJ1-2; length: 12; CDR3: ASSPGSGAYGYT
V: TRBV5-6; J: TRBJ1-4; length: 12; CDR3: ASSFQLSNEKLF
V: TRBV7-2; J: TRBJ2-3; length: 15; CDR3: ASSTQGAGVGADTQY
V: TRBV21-1; J: TRBJ2-5; length: 12; CDR3: ASSKTSGQETQY
V: TRBV7-8; J: TRBJ2-7; length: 10; CDR3: ASSLGGSEQY
V: TRBV15; J: TRBJ1-5; length: 12; CDR3: ATSRAGTNQPQH
V: TRBV7-9; J: TRBJ2-2; length: 13; CDR3: ASSPTSGRTGELF
V: TRBV28; J: TRBJ1-5; length: 15; CDR3: ASSFPTQGLSNQPQH
V: TRBV10-1; J: TRBJ2-5; length: 13; CDR3: ASSATGAGQETQY
V: TRBV5-1; J: TRBJ1-5; length: 13; CDR3: ASSPVQGAGGPQH
V: TRBV7-9; J: TRBJ2-7; length: 9; CDR3: ASSSHYEQY
V: TRBV14; J: TRBJ2-1; length: 13; CDR3: ASSQGVSSYNEQF
V: TRBV5-6; J: TRBJ1-1; length: 12; CDR3: ASSLTGPGTEAF
V: TRBV28; J: TRBJ2-2; length: 14; CDR3: ASSLRAGGNTGELF
V: TRBV7-9; J: TRBJ2-3; length: 14; CDR3: ASSSLREARTDTQY
V: TRBV5-5; J: TRBJ1-2; length: 13; CDR3: ASSFRSAGAYGYT
V: TRBV4-2; J: TRBJ1-2; length: 13; CDR3: ASSQTEGLAYGYT
V: TRBV5-1; J: TRBJ2-5; length: 15; CDR3: ASSLGTGGVWRETQY
V: TRBV25-1; J: TRBJ2-7; length: 13; CDR3: ASSPGNRGSYEQY
V: TRBV6-1; J: TRBJ2-3; length: 12; CDR3: ASRPQGAPDTQY
V: TRBV11-2; J: TRBJ2-5; length: 11; CDR3: ASSLALRETQY
V: TRBV28; J: TRBJ2-7; length: 13; CDR3: ASSHGRDPSYEQY
V: TRBV6-5; J: TRBJ1-5; length: 12; CDR3: ASSRDRLGQPQH
V: TRBV19; J: TRBJ1-5; length: 13; CDR3: ASSNGQGGGQPQH
V: TRBV15; J: TRBJ2-5; length: 10; CDR3: ATSRAGETQY
V: TRBV11-2; J: TRBJ2-5; length: 13; CDR3: ASSSRQGVAETQY
V: TRBV6-4; J: TRBJ2-1; length: 11; CDR3: ASGRTAFDEQF
V: TRBV6-5; J: TRBJ2-7; length: 12; CDR3: ASSPLAPIYEQY
V: TRBV18; J: TRBJ2-3; length: 15; CDR3: ASSPPIQGRSTDTQY
V: TRBV5-4; J: TRBJ1-2; length: 12; CDR3: ASSPETVNYGYT
V: TRBV5-6; J: TRBJ2-7; length: 11; CDR3: ASSFSGGYEQY
V: TRBV2; J: TRBJ1-2; length: 10; CDR3: ASTQDRAGYT
V: TRBV5-1; J: TRBJ1-2; length: 10; CDR3: ASSPGQLGYT
V: TRBV28; J: TRBJ2-7; length: 13; CDR3: ASSNSDRVRYEQY
V: TRBV10-3; J: TRBJ2-5; length: 13; CDR3: AISEPAGGKETQY
V: TRBV7-3; J: TRBJ2-1; length: 18; CDR3: ASSRQLRTSGGPTYNEQF
V: TRBV23-1; J: TRBJ2-2; length: 13; CDR3: ASLGGCRDTGELF
V: TRBV6-5; J: TRBJ1-2; length: 12; CDR3: ASSSTRVAYGYT
V: TRBV6-5; J: TRBJ2-2; length: 11; CDR3: ASRLAGDGELF
V: TRBV5-6; J: TRBJ2-1; length: 12; CDR3: ASSWTGAVNEQF
V: TRBV9; J: TRBJ2-7; length: 11; CDR3: ARNRDRGYEQY
V: TRBV11-2; J: TRBJ2-7; length: 10; CDR3: ASSLGSYEQY